This entry concerns a single TCR beta chain. Antigen: not known. The sample originates from a study of T cell responses to AZD1222 COVID-19 vaccine. Study at large: Second doses were pooled across both intervals (about 4 or about 12 weeks). Study-wide points: Only a handful of AZD1222 recipients, several in all, had baseline seropositivity. In a largely white British group with more females than males, clonal diversity was possibly underestimated.

Measured with immunoSEQ multiplex PCR; TCRdb has only the in-frame clones, and not every one. Of roughly 120,000 clones listed, around 81% are singletons. The CDR3 contains 13 residues. With 0 bases removed from V and 3 bases from J, the gap between germline ends came to 7 bases. Germline assignment: CDR1 SGHNT and CDR2 YYREEE (reference sequence). The V and J genes are TRBV5-4 and TRBJ2-7, with D possibly being TRBD1 or TRBD2 (5 bases each). The sample in question was peripheral blood, obtained on day 0 of AZD1222 vaccination. The clonotype comes from an adult in good health. In DNA form, the CDR3 reads TGTGCCAGCAGCTTGGTGGGGGACTACGAGCAGTACTTC. Translated, it gives CASSLVGDYEQYF.